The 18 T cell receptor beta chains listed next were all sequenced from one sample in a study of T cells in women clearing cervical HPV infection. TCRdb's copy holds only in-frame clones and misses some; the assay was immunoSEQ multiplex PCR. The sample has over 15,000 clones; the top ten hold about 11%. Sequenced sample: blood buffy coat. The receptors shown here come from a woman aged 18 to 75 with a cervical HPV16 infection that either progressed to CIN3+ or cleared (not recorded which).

The CDR3 DNA, read in part, is TGTGCCAGCAGCTTACATCCTAGCGGGGGTAATGAG. As protein: CASSLHPSGGNE. The complete CDR3 sequence is CASSLHPSGGNEQFF. V is TRBV11-1 and J is TRBJ2-1; TRBD2 matches 10 bases. The sequenced fragment ends 3 residues before the CDR3 boundary, so the rest is inferred from the germline J gene. The CDR3 runs to 15 residues. J lost 7 bases, V lost 2 bases, and 5 bases had no gene match. Germline V gene data show CDR1 as SGHAT and CDR2 as FQDESV (reference sequence).

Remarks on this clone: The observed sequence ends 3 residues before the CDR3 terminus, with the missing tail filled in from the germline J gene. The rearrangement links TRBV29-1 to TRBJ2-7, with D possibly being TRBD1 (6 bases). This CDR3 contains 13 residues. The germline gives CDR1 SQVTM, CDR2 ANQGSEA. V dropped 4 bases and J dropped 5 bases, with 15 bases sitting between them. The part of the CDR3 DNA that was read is TGCAGCGTTGCCCCCCAGGGGACCGACGAG. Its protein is CSVAPQGTDE. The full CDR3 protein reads CSVAPQGTDEQYF.

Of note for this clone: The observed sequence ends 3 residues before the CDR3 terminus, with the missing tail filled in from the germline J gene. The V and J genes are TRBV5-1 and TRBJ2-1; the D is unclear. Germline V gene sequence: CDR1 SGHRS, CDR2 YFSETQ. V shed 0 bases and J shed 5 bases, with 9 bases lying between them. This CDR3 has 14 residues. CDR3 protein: CASSLASGNNEQFF. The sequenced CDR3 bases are TGCGCCAGCAGCTTGGCCTCAGGAAACAATGAG.

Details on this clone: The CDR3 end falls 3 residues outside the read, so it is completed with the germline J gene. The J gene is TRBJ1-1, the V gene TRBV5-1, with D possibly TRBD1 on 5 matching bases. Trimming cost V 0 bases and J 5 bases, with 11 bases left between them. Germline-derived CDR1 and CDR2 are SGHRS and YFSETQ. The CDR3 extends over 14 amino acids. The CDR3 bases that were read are TGCGCCAGCAGCTTGGCCGGGGGGAGGACTGAA. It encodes CASSLAGGRTE. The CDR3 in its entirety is CASSLAGGRTEAFF.

The sequenced CDR3 bases are TGTGCCAGCCTGACCGGGGACACTGAA. Translation gives CASLTGDTE. The entire CDR3 reads CASLTGDTEAFF. The chain links TRBV7-9 to TRBJ1-1; D call uncertain. The read finishes 3 residues shy of the CDR3 end, and the germline J gene is used to complete it. Germline loops: CDR1 SEHNR, CDR2 FQNEAQ (reference sequence). V was pared by 8 bases and J by 3 bases, with 10 bases between. There are 12 residues in the CDR3.

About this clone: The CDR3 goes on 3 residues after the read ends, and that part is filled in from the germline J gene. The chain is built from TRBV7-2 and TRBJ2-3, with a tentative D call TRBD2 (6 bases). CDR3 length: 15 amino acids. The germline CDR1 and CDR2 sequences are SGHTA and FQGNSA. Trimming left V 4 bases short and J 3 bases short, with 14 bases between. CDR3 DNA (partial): TGTGCCAGCAGCTCCCGGACGGCGGGGACAGATACG. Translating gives CASSSRTAGTDT. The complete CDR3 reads CASSSRTAGTDTQYF.

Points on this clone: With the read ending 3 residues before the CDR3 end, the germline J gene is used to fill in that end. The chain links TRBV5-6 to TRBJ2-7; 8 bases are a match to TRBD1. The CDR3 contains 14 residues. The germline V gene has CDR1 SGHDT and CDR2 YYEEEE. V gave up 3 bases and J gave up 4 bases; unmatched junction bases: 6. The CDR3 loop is CASSWVQGGYEQYF. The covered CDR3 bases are TGTGCCAGCAGCTGGGTACAGGGGGGTTACGAG.

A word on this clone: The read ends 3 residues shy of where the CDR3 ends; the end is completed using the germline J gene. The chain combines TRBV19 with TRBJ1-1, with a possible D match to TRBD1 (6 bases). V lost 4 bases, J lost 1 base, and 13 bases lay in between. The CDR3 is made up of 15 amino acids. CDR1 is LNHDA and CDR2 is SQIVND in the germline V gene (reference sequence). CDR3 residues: CASSKAGEGNTEAFF. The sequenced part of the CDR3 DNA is TGTGCCAGTAGTAAAGCAGGGGAGGGGAACACTGAA.

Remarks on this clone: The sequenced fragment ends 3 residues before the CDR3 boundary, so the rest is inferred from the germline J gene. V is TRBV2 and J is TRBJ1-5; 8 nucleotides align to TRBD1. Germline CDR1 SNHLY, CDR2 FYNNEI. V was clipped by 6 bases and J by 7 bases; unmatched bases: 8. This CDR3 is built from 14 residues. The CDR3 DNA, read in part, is TGTGCCAGCAGCGTGACAGGGGATCGGCAGCCC. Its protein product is CASSVTGDRQP. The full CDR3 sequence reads CASSVTGDRQPQHF.

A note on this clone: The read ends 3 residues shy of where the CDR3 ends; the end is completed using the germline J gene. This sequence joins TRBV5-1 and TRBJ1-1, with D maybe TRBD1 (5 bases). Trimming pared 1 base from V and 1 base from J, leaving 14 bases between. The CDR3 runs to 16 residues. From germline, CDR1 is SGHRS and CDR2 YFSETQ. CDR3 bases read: TGCGCCAGCAGCTTGATTGAAGGTCAGGGGAACACTGAA. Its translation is CASSLIEGQGNTE. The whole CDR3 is CASSLIEGQGNTEAFF.

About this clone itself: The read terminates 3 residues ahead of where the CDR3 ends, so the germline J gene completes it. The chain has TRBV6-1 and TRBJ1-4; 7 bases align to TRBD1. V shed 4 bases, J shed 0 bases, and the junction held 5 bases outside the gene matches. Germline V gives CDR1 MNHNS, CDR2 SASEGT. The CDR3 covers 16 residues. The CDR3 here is CASSGKTGATNEKLFF. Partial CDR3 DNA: TGTGCCAGCAGTGGAAAAACAGGGGCAACTAATGAAAAA.

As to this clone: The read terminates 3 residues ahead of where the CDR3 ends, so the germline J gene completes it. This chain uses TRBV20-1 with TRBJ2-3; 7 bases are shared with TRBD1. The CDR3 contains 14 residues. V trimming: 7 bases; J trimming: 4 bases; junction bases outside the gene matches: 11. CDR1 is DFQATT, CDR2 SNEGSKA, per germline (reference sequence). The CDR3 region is CSETGTVPADTQYF. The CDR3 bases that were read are TGCAGTGAGACCGGGACAGTGCCAGCAGATACG.

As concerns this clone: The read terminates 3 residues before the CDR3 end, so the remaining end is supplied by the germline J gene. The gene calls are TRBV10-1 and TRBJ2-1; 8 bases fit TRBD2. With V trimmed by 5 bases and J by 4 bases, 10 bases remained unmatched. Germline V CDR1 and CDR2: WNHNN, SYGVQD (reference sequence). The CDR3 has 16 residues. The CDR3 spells CASSSFSGSRYNEQFF. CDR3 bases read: TGCGCCAGCAGTAGCTTCAGCGGGAGTCGTTACAATGAG.

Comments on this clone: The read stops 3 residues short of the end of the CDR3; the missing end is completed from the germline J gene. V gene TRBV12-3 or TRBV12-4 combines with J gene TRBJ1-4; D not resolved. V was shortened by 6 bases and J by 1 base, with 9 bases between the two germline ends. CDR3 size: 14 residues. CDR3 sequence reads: CASRSQETNEKLFF. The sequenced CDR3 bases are TGTGCCAGCAGATCCCAGGAAACTAATGAAAAA.

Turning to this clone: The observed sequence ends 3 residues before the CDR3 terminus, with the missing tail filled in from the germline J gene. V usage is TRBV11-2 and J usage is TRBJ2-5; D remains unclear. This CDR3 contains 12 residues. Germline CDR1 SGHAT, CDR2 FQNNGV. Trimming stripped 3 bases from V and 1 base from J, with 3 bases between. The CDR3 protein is CASSFSQETQYF. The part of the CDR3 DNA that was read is TGTGCCAGCAGCTTCTCCCAAGAGACC.

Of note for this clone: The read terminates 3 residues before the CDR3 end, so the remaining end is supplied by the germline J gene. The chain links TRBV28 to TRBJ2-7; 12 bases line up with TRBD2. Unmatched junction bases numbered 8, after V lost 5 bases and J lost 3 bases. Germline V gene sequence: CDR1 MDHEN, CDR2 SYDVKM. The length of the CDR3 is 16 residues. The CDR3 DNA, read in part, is TGTGCCAGCAGTGGACTGCTAGCGGGAGGGCTCTACGAG. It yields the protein CASSGLLAGGLYE. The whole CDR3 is CASSGLLAGGLYEQYF.

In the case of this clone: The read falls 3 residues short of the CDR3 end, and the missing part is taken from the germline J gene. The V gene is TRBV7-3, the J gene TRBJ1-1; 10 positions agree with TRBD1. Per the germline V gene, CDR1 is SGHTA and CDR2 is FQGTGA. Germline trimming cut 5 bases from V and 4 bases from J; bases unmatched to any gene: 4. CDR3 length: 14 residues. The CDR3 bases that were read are TGTGCCAGCAGCCTGGACAGGGGGGGCACTGAA. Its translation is CASSLDRGGTE. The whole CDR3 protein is CASSLDRGGTEAFF.

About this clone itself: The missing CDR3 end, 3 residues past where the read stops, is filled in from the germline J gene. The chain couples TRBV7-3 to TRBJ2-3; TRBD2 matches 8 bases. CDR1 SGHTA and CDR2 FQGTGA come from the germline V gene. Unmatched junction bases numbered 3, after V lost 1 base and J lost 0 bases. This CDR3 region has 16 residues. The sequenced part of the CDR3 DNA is TGTGCCAGCAGCTTAAGCCTAGCGGGCAGCACAGATACG. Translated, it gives CASSLSLAGSTDT. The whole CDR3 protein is CASSLSLAGSTDTQYF.